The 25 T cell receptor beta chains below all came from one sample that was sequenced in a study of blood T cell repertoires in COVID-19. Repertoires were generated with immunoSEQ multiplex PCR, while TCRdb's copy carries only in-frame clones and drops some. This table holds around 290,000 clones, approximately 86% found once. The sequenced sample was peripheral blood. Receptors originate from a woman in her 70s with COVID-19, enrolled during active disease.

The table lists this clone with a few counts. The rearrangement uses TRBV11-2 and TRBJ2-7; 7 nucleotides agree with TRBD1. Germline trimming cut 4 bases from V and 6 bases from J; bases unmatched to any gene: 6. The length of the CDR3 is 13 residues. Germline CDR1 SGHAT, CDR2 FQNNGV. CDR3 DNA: TGTGCCAGCAGCTCGCGGACAGGAAGCGAGCAGTACTTC. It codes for CASSSRTGSEQYF.

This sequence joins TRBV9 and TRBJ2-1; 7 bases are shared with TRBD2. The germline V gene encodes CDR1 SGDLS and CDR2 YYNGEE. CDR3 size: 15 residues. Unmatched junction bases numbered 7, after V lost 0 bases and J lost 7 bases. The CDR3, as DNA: TGTGCCAGCAGCGTAGGGGAGGGGACTCCTAATGAGCAGTTCTTC. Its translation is CASSVGEGTPNEQFF.

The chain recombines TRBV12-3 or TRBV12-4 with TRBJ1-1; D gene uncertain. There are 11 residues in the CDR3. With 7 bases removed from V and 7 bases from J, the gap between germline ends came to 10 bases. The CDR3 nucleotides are TGTGCCAGCATGCAACATCATGAAGCTTTCTTT. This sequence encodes CASMQHHEAFF.

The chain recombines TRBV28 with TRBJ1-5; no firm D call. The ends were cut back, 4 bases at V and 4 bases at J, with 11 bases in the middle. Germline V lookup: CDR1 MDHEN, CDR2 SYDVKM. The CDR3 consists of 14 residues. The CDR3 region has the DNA TGTGCCAGCAGTTCTCCATCGAGAAATCAGCCCCAGCATTTT. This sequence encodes CASSSPSRNQPQHF.

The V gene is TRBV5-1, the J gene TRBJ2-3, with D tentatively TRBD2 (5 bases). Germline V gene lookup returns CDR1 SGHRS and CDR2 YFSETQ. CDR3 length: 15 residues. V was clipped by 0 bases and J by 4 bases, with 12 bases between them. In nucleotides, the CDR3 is TGCGCCAGCAGCTTGGGAGGCAGTAGCGCAGATACGCAGTATTTT. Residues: CASSLGGSSADTQYF. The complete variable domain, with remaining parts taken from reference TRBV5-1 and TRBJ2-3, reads KAGVTQTPRYLIKTRGQQVTLSCSPISGHRSVSWYQQTPGQGLQFLFEYFSETQRNKGNFPGRFSGRQFSNSRSEMNVSTLELGDSALYLCASSLGGSSADTQYFGPGTRLTVL.

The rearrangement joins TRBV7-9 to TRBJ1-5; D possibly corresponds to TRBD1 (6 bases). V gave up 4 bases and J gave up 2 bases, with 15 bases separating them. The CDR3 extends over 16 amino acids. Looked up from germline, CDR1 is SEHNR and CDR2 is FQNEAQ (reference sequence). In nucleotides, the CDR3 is TGTGCCAGCAGCTACGGACAGCCCGGGGGCAATCAGCCCCAGCATTTT. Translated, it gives CASSYGQPGGNQPQHF.

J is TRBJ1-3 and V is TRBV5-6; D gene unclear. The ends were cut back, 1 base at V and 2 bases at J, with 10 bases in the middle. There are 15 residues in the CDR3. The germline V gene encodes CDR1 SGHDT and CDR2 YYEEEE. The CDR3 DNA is TGTGCCAGCAGCTTGACACGAGGAACTGGAAACACCATATATTTT. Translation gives CASSLTRGTGNTIYF.

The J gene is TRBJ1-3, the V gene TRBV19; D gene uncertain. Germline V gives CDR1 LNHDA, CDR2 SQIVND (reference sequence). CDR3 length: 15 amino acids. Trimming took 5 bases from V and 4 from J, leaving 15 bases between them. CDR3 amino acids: CASSFDTSRGNTIYF. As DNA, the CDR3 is TGTGCCAGTAGTTTTGACACCTCCCGGGGAAACACCATATATTTT.

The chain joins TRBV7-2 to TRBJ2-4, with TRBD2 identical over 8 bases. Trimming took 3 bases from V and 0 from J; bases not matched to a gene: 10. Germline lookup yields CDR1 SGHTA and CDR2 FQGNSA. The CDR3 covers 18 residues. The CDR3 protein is CASSFGAGGQLAKNIQYF. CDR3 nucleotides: TGTGCCAGCAGCTTTGGGGCGGGGGGACAACTAGCCAAAAACATTCAGTACTTC.

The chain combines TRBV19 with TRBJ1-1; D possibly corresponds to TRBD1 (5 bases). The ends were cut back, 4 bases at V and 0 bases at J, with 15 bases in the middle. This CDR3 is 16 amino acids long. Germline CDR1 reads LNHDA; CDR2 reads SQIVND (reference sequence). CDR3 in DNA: TGTGCCAGTAGTAGTAACCAGGGTAAAATGAACACTGAAGCTTTCTTT. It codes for CASSSNQGKMNTEAFF.

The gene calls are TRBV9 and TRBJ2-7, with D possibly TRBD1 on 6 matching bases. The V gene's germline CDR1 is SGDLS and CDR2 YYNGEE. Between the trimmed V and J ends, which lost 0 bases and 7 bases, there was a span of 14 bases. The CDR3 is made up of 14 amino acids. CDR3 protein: CASSVGDTLSEQYF. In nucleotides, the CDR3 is TGTGCCAGCAGCGTAGGGGACACTTTATCGGAGCAGTACTTC.

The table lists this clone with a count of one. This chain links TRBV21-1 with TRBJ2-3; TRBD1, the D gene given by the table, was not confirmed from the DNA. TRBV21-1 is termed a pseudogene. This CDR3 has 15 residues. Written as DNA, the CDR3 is TGTGCCAGCAGCAATTTCGGCAGGTTGGTAGATACGCAGTATTTT. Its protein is CASSNFGRLVDTQYF.

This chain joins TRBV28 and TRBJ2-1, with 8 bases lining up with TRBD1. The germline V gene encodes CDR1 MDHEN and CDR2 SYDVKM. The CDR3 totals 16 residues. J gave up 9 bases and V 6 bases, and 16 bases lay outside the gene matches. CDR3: CASSTPGGYSWGEQFF. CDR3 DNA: TGTGCCAGCAGCACCCCAGGGGGCTATTCTTGGGGTGAGCAGTTCTTC.

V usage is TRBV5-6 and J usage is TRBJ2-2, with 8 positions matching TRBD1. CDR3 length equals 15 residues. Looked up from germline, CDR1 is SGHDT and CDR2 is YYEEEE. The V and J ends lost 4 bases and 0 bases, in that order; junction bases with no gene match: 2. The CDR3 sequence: CASSRTGTNTGELFF. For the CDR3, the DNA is TGTGCCAGCAGCCGGACAGGGACGAACACCGGGGAGCTGTTTTTT.

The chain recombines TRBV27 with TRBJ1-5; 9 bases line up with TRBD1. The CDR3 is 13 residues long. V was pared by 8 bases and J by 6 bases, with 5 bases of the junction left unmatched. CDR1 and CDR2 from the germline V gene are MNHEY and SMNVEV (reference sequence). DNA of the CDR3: TGTGCCAGCCGGGGGACAGGGCGTCAGCCCCAGCATTTT. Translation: CASRGTGRQPQHF.

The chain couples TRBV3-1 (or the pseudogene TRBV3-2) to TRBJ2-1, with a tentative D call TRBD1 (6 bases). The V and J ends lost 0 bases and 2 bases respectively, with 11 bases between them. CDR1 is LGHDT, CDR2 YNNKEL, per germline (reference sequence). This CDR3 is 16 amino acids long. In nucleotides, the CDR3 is TGTGCCAGCAGCCAAGAGATAACAGGGACCTACAATGAGCAGTTCTTC. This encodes CASSQEITGTYNEQFF.

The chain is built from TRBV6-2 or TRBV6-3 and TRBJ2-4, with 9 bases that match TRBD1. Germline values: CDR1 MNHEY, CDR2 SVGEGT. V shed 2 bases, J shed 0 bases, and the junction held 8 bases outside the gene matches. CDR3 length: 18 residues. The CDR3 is CASSYDRGKDLAKNIQYF. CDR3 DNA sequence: TGTGCCAGCAGTTACGACAGGGGGAAAGACCTAGCCAAAAACATTCAGTACTTC.

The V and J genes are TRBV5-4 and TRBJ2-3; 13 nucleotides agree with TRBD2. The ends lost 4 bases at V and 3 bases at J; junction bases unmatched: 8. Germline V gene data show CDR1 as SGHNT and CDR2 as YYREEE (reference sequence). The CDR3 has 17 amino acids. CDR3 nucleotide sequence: TGTGCCAGCAGCACGGGACTAGCGGGGCCCGGGACAGATACGCAGTATTTT. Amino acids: CASSTGLAGPGTDTQYF.

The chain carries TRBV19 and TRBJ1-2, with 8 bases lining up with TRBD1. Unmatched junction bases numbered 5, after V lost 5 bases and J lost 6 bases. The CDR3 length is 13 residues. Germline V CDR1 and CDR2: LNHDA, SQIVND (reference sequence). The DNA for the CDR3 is TGTGCCAGTAGTCCACAGGGGGAGGATGGCTACACCTTC. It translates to CASSPQGEDGYTF.

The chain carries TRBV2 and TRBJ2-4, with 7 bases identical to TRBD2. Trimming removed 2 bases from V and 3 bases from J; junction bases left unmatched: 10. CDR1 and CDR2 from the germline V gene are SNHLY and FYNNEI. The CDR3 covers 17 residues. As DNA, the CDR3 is TGTGCCAGCAGTGAACGGGGAGCGGGGACTAACAAAAACATTCAGTACTTC. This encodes CASSERGAGTNKNIQYF.

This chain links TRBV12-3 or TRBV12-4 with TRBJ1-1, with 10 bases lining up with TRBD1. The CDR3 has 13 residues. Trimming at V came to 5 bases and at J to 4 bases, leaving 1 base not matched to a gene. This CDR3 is CASSGQGGTEAFF. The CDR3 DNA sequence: TGTGCCAGCAGTGGACAGGGGGGCACTGAAGCTTTCTTT.

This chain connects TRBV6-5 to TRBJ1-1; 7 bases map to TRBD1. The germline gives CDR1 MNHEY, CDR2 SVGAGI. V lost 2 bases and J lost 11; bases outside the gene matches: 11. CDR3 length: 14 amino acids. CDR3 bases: TGTGCCAGCAGTTACACCAGGGGCTCAGGGGGTGCTTTCTTT. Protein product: CASSYTRGSGGAFF.

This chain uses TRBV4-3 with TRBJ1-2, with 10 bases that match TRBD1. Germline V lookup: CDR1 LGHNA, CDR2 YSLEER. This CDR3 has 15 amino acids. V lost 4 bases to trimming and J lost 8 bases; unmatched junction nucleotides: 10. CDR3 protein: CASSPRQGAPQGYTF. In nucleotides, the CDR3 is TGCGCCAGCAGCCCGCGACAGGGGGCGCCCCAAGGCTACACCTTC.

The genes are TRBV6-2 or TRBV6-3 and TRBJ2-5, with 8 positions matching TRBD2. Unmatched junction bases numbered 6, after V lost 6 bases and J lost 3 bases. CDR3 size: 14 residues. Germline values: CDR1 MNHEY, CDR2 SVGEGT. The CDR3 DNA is TGTGCCAGCAGCACACTAGCGGTTAAAGAGACCCAGTACTTC. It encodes CASSTLAVKETQYF.

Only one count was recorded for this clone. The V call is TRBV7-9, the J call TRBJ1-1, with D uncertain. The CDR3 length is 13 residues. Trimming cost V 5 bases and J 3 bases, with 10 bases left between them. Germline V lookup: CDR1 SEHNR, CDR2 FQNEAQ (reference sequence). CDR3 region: CASSPYQDTEAFF. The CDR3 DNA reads TGTGCCAGCAGCCCTTACCAGGACACTGAAGCTTTCTTT.